The present T cell receptor (beta chain) was sequenced within a study of cytotoxic CD8 clonotypes in ibrutinib-treated CLL. This CDR3 comprises 17 residues. Trimming took 6 bases from V and 0 from J; bases not matched to a gene: 11. The germline V gene has CDR1 SNHLY and CDR2 FYNNEI. Libraries were prepared by immunoSEQ multiplex PCR; TCRdb keeps only in-frame clonotypes and omits some of them. In the table there are under 150,000 clones, under 90% of which are singletons. The specimen was PBMCs, collected after 24 months of ibrutinib treatment. This TCR derives from a human donor with chronic lymphocytic leukemia. The J gene is TRBJ1-1, the V gene TRBV2, with 9 positions matching TRBD1. The CDR3 DNA reads as TGTGCCAGCAGGGGCGGGACAGGGTTACCCATGAACACTGAAGCTTTCTTT. Protein product: CASRGGTGLPMNTEAFF. Supplemented by reference TRBV2 and TRBJ1-1, the full variable domain reads EPEVTQTPSHQVTQMGQEVILRCVPISNHLYFYWYRQILGQKVEFLVSFYNNEISEKSEIFDDQFSVERPDGSNFTLKIRSTKLEDSAMYFCASRGGTGLPMNTEAFFGQGTRLTVV.